One and the same sample provided the 5 T cell receptor beta chains below, sequenced in a study of T cell clonality in common variable immunodeficiency. Clones were sequenced by immunoSEQ multiplex PCR, and TCRdb holds only the in-frame ones, with some missing. The record shows approximately 52,000 clones for this sample, with no singletons present. The sample was peripheral blood mononuclear cells. These receptors all come from a person between 18 and 70 years old in good health.

The sample holds many counts of this clone. The read ends 3 residues early relative to the CDR3; the germline J gene fills the gap. The gene calls are TRBV5-6 and TRBJ1-4; TRBD1 matches at 8 bases. V shed 3 bases, J shed 3 bases, and the junction held 4 bases outside the gene matches. The CDR3 has 15 residues. In germline, CDR1 is SGHDT, CDR2 YYEEEE. The DNA read from the CDR3 is TGTGCCAGCAGCTATAGGACAGGGTCTAATGAAAAA. The encoded protein is CASSYRTGSNEK. The whole CDR3 sequence is CASSYRTGSNEKLFF.

A remark on this clone: The read comes to an end 3 residues before the CDR3 does, leaving the germline J gene to fill in the end. V gene TRBV30 combines with J gene TRBJ1-1; possible D gene TRBD1, 5 bases. There are 12 residues in the CDR3. Trimming cost V 1 base and J 6 bases, with 9 bases left between them. Germline loops: CDR1 GTSNPN, CDR2 SVGIG (reference sequence). The CDR3: CAWSAGIAEAFF. CDR3 DNA (partial): TGTGCCTGGAGTGCAGGGATCGCTGAA. Complete variable domain (other parts from reference TRBV30 and TRBJ1-1): SQTIHQWPATLVQPVGSPLSLECTVEGTSNPNLYWYRQAAGRGLQLLFYSVGIGQISSEVPQNLSASRPQDRQFILSSKKLLLSDSGFYLCAWSAGIAEAFFGQGTRLTVV.

This clone was seen many times. The CDR3 end lies 3 residues beyond the end of the read and is filled in from the germline J gene. The rearrangement joins TRBV5-4 to TRBJ2-3; 10 positions agree with TRBD1. In germline, CDR1 is SGHNT, CDR2 YYREEE (reference sequence). The CDR3 contains 14 residues. The CDR3 loop is CASSTGTGVKTQYF. The CDR3 bases that were read are TGTGCCAGCAGCACAGGGACAGGGGTAAAGACG.

This clone was counted at least ten times. The DNA ends 3 residues before the CDR3 does, and the rest of the CDR3 is filled in from the germline J gene. This rearrangement joins TRBV5-1 to TRBJ2-2; D gene ambiguous. The CDR3 covers 16 residues. V dropped 0 bases and J dropped 0 bases, with 9 bases sitting between them. Germline values: CDR1 SGHRS, CDR2 YFSETQ. The CDR3 sequence is CASSLGAFSNTGELFF. CDR3 DNA, as far as it was read: TGCGCCAGCAGCTTGGGAGCGTTCTCGAACACCGGGGAG.

This clone has at least ten counts. The read ends 3 residues early relative to the CDR3; the germline J gene fills the gap. This sequence joins TRBV20-1 and TRBJ2-5; possibly TRBD2 for D (6 bases). The CDR3 consists of 13 residues. V lost 6 bases and J 5 bases, leaving 16 bases between the germline ends. In germline, CDR1 is DFQATT, CDR2 SNEGSKA (reference sequence). The CDR3 bases that were read are TGCAGTGCAAGGAGGACGGCGGGGGAGACC. Amino acids: CSARRTAGET. The CDR3 as a whole reads CSARRTAGETQYF.